This T cell receptor beta chain was captured by sequencing in a study of cytomegalovirus exposure and HLA in healthy donors. Study details: There were nearly 120 million unique TCR beta sequences, drawn from approximately 190 million T cells, in an earlier analysis. General observations from the study: Solely CMV serostatus was available to characterize immune exposure. V segments that were indistinguishable, TRBV6-2 and TRBV6-3 among them, were omitted from analysis.

This clone has a single count. The antigen is undetermined. The CDR3 is 14 amino acids. Germline V lookup: CDR1 KGHSY, CDR2 FQNENV. Trimming at V came to 4 bases and at J to 3 bases, leaving 6 bases not matched to a gene. The PCR was carried out with 60 Vbeta primers and 13 Jbeta primers. Sequencing used immunoSEQ multiplex PCR; TCRdb keeps in-frame clones, though not all of them. The sample has about 90,000 clones; 62% are singletons. V usage is TRBV16 and J usage is TRBJ2-7; 7 nucleotides align to TRBD1. The receptor was derived from a woman in her 30s in good health and CMV-seropositive. The sequencing input was PBMCs. CDR3 amino acids: CASSLWDSHYEQYF. The CDR3, as DNA: TGTGCCAGCAGCCTCTGGGACAGTCACTACGAGCAGTACTTC.